This TCR beta chain was sequenced for a study of shared clonotypes between healthy human individuals. Overall study context: Each donor had three CD4 naive, three CD4 memory, two CD8 naive and one CD8 memory plate. Study-wide results and limits: Among the subsets, naive ones generally showed larger estimated richness than memory ones. Of the naive CD4 clonotypes, 4% to 5% were shared across a handful of donors.

Assay: immunoSEQ multiplex PCR; the TCRdb copy retains only in-frame clones and omits some. Seen here are over 950,000 clones, approximately 80% observed once, and the top ten hold approximately 0.95%. In the case of this clone: Its antigen is still unknown.

It was into CD45RA+ naive and CD45RA-negative memory subsets that the CD4+ cells were split. Per the germline V gene, CDR1 is SEHNR and CDR2 is FQNEAQ (reference sequence). V dropped 4 bases and J dropped 3 bases, with 25 bases sitting between them. The CDR3 contains 19 residues. The sequence came from a man younger than 30 in good health. Some clones in this sample may be carry-over from other donors' samples. The V gene is TRBV7-9, the J gene TRBJ2-1; either TRBD1 or TRBD2 may fit D (6 bases each). The sequencing sample was made of memory CD4+ T cells from PBMCs. The subset here: CD45RA-negative fraction. The CDR3 here is CASSSLGEIAEGGYNEQFF. DNA for the CDR3: TGTGCCAGCAGCTCCCTGGGTGAGATAGCGGAGGGGGGCTACAATGAGCAGTTCTTC.